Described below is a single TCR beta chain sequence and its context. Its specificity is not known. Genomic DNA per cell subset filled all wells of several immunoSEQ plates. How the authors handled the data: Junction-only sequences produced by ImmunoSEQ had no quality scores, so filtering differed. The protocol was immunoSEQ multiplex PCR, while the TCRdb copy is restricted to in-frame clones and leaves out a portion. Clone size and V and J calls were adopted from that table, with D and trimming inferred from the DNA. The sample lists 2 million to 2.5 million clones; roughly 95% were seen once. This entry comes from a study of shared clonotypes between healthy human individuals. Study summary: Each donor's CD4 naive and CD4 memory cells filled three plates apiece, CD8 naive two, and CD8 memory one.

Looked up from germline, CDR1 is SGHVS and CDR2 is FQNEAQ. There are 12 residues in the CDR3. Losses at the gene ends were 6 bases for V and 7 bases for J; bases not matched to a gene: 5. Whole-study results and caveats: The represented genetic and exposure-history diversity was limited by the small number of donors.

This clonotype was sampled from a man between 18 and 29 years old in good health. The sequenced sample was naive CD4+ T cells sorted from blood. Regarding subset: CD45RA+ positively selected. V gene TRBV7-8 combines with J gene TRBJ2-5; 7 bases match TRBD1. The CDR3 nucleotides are TGTGCCAGCAGACAGGGGATCGGGACCCAGTACTTC. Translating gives CASRQGIGTQYF.